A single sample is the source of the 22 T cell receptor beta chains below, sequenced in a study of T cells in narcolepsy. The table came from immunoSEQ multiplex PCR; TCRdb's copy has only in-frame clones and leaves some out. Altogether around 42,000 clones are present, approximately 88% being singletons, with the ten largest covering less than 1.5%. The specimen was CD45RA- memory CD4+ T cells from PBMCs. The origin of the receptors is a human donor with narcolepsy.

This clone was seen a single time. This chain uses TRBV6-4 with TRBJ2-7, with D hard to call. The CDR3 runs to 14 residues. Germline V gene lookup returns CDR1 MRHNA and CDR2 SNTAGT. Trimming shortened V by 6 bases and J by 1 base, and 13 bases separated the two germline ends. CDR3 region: CASRAWAGSYEQYF. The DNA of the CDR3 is TGTGCCAGCAGAGCGTGGGCCGGATCCTACGAGCAGTACTTC.

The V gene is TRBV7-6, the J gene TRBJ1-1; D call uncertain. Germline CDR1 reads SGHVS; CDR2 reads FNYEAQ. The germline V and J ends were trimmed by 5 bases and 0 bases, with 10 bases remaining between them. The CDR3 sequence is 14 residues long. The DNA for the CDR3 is TGTGCCAGCAGCCCGCAGCCGATGAACACTGAAGCTTTCTTT. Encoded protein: CASSPQPMNTEAFF.

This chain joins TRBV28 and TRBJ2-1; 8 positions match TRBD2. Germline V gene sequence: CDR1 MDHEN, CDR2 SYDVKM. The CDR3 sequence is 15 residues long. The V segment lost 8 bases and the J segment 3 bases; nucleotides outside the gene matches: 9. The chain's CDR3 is CASAPRGGIYNEQFF. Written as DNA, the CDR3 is TGTGCCAGCGCCCCTCGGGGGGGCATCTACAATGAGCAGTTCTTC.

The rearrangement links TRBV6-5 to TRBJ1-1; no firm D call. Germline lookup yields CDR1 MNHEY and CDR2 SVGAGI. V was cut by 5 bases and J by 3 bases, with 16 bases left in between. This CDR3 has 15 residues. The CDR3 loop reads CASSRPASIYTEAFF. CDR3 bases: TGTGCCAGCAGTCGCCCGGCATCTATTTACACTGAAGCTTTCTTT.

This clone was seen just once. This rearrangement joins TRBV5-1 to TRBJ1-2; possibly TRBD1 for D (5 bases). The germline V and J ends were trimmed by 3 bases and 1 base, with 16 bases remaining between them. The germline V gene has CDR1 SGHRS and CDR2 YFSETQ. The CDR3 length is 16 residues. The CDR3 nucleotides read TGCGCCAGCAGCTGGACCTCCGGGACCTTTAACTATGGCTACACCTTC. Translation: CASSWTSGTFNYGYTF.

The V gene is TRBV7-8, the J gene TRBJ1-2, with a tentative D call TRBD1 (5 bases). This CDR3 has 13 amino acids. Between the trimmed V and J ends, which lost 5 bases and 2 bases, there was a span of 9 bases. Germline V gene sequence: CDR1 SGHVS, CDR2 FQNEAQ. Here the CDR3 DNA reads TGTGCCAGCAGCGAGGACATAAACTATGGCTACACCTTC. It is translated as CASSEDINYGYTF.

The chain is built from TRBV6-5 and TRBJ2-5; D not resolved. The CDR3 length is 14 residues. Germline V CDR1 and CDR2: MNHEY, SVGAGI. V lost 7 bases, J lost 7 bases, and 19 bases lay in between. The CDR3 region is CASKHKGPGGTQYF. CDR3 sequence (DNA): TGTGCCAGCAAACACAAGGGCCCCGGCGGGACCCAGTACTTC.

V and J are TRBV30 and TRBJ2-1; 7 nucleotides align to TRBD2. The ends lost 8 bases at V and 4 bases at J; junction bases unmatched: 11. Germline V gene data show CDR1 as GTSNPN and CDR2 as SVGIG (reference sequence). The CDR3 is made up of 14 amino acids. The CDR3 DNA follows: TGTGCCGGATCCGGGACTACGGATTACAATGAGCAGTTCTTC. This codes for CAGSGTTDYNEQFF.

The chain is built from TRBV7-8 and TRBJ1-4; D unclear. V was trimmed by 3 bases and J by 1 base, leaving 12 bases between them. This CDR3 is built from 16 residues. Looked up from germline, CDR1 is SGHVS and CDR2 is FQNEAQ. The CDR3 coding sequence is TGTGCCAGCAGCTTTAGGCATCGACTAACTAATGAAAAACTGTTTTTT. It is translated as CASSFRHRLTNEKLFF.

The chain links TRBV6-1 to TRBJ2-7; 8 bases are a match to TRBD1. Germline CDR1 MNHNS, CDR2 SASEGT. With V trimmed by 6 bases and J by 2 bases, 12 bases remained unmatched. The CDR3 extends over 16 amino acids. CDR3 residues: CASSERGQALPYEQYF. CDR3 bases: TGTGCCAGCAGCGAACGGGGACAGGCCCTACCCTACGAGCAGTACTTC.

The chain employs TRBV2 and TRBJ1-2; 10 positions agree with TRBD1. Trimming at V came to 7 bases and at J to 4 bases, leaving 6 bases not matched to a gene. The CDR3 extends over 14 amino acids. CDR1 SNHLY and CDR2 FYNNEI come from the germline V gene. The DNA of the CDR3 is TGTGCCAGCATCGGACAGGGGGTAGTCTATGGCTACACCTTC. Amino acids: CASIGQGVVYGYTF.

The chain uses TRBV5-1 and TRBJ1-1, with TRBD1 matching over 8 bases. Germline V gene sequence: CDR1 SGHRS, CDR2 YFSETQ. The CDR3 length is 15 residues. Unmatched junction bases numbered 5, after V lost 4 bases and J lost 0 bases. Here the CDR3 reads CASSAQGQVNTEAFF. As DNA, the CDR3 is TGCGCCAGCAGCGCACAGGGACAGGTGAACACTGAAGCTTTCTTT.

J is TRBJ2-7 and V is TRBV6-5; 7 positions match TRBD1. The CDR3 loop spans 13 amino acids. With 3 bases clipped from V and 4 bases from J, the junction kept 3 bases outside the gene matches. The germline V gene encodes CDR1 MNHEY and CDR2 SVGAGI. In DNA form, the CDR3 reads TGTGCCAGCAGTTATGGACAGGAGTACGAGCAGTACTTC. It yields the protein CASSYGQEYEQYF.

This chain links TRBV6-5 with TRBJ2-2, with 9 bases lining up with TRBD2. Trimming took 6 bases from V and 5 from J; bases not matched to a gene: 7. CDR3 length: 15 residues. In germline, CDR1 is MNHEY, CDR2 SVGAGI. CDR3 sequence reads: CASRGGRALTGELFF. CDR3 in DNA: TGTGCCAGCAGAGGCGGGAGGGCCTTGACCGGGGAGCTGTTTTTT.

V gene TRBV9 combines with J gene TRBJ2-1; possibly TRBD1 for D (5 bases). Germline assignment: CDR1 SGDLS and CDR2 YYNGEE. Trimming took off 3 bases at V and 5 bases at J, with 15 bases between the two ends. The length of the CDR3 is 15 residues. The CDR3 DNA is TGTGCCAGCAGCGAGGGGAATAGAAGGCACAATGAGCAGTTCTTC. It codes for CASSEGNRRHNEQFF.

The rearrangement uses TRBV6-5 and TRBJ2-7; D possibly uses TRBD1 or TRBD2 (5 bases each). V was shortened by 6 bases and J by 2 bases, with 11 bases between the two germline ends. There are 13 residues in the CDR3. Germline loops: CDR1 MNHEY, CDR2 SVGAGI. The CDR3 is CASSRDQAYEQYF. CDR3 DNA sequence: TGTGCCAGCAGCCGGGACCAAGCCTACGAGCAGTACTTC.

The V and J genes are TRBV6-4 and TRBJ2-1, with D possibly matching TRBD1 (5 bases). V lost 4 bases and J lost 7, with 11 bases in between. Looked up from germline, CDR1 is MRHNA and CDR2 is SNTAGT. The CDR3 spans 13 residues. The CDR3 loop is CASSVQGENEQFF. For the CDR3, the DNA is TGTGCCAGCAGTGTGCAGGGTGAGAATGAGCAGTTCTTC.

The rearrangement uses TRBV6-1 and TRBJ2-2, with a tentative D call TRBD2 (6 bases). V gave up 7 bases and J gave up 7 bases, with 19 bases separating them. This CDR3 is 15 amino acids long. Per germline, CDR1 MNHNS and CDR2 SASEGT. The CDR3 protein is CASIAATGVRGELFF. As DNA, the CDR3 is TGTGCCAGCATCGCCGCGACGGGAGTGCGCGGGGAGCTGTTTTTT.

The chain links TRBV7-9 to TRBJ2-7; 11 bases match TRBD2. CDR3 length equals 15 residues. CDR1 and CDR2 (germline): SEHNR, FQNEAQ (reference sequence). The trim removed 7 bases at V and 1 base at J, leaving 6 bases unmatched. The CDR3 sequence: CASIPIAGGSYEQYF. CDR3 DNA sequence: TGTGCCAGCATCCCTATAGCGGGGGGGTCCTACGAGCAGTACTTC.

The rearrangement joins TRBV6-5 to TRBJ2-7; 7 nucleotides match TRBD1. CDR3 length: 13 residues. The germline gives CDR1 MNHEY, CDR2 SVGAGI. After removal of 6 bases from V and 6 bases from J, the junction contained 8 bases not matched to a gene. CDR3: CASSGTVGGEQYF. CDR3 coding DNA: TGTGCCAGCAGCGGGACAGTAGGAGGCGAGCAGTACTTC.

This CDR3 reads CASSYTGLAAYNEQFF. CDR3 DNA sequence: TGTGCCAGCAGTTACACGGGACTAGCGGCGTACAATGAGCAGTTCTTC. The rearrangement uses TRBV6-5 and TRBJ2-1; 11 bases are shared with TRBD2. This CDR3 region has 16 residues. The germline V gene has CDR1 MNHEY and CDR2 SVGAGI. J lost 4 bases, V lost 2 bases, and 4 bases had no gene match.

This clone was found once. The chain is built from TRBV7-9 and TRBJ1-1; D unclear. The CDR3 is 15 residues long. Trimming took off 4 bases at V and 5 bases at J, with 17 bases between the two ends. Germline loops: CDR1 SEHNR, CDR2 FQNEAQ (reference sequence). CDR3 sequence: CASSSTTALRTEAFF. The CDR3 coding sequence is TGTGCCAGCAGCTCAACGACCGCTCTCCGGACTGAAGCTTTCTTT.